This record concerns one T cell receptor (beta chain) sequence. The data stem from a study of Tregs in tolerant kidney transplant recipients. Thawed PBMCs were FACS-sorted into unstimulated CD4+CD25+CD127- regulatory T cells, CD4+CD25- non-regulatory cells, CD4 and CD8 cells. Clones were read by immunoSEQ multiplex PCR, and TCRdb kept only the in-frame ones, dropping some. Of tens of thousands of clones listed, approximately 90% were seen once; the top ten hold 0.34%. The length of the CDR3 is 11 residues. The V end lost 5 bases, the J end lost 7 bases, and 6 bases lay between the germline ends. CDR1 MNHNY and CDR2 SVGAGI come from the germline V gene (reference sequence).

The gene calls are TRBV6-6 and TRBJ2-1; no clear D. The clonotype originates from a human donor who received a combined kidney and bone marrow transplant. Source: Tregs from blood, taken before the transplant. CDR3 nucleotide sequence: TGTGCCAGCAGTCAAGGTAATGAGCAGTTCTTC. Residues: CASSQGNEQFF.